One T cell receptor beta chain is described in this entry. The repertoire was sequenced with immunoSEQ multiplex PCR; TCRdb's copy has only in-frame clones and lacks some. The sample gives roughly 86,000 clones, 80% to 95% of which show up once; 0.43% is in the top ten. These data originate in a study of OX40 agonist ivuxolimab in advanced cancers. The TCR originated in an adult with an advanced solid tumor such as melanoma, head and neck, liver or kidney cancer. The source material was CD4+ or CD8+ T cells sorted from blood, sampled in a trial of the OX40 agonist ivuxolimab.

For the CDR3, the DNA is TGTGCCAGCAGCTTGGGTTCAGGGAACTCCTACGAGCAGTACTTC. Protein product: CASSLGSGNSYEQYF. This rearrangement joins TRBV5-5 to TRBJ2-7; D might be TRBD1 (5 bases). Trimming removed 0 bases from V and 0 bases from J, with 10 bases in between. CDR1 is SGHKS, CDR2 YYEKEE, per germline (reference sequence). There are 15 residues in the CDR3.